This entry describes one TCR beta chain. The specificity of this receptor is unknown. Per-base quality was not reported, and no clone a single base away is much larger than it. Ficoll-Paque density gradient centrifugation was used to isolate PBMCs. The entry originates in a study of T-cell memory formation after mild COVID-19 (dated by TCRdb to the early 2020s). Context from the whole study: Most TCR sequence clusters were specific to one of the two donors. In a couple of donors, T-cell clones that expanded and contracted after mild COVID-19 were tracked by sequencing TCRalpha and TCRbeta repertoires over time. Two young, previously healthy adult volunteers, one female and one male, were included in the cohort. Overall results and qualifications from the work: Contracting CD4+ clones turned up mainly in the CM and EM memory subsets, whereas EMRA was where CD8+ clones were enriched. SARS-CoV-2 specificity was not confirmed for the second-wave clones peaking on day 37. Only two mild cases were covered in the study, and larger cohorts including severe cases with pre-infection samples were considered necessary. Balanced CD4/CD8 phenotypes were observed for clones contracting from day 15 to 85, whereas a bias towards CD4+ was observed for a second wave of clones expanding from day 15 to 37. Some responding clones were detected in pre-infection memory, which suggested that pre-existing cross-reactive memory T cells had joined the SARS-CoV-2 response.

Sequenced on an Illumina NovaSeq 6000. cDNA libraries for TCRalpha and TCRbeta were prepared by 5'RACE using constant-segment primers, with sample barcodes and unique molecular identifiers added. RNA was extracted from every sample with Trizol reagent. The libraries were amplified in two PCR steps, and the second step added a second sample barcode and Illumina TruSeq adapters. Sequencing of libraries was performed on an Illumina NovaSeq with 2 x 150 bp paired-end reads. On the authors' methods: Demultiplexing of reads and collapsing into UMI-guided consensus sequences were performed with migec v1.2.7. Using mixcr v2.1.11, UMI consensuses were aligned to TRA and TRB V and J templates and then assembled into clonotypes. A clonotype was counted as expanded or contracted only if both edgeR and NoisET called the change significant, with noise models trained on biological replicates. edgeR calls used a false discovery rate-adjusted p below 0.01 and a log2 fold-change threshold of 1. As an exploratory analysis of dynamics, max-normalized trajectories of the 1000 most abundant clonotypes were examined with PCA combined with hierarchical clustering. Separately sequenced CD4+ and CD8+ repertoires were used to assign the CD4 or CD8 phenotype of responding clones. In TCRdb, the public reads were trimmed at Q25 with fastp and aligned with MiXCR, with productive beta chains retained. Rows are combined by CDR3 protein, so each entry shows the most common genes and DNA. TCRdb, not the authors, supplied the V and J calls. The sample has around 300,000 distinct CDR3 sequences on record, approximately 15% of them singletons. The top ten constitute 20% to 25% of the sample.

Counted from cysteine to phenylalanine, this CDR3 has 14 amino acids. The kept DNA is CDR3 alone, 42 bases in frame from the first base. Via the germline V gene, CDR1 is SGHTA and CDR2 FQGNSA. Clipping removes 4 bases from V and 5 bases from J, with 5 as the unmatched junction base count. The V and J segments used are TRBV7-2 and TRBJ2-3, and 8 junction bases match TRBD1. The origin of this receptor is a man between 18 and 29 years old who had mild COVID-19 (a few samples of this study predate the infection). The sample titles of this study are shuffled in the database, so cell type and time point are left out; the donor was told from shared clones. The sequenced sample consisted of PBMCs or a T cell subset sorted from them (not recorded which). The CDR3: CASSSQGAGDTQYF. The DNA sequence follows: TGTGCCAGCAGCTCTCAGGGGGCAGGAGATACGCAGTATTTT.